This TCR beta chain was sequenced during a study of blood T cell repertoires in COVID-19 (dated by TCRdb to the early 2020s). Looking at the study overall: Samples from collaborators originated in the United States, Italy and Spain and spanned both the acute and convalescent phases of COVID-19. The repertoires were made available in a free public database intended to serve as a resource for research on the immune response to SARS-CoV-2. The prospective study material was composed of cDNA or gDNA derived from T cells, B-cell-depleted T cells, or PBMCs. Nearly every sample came with metadata listing a de-identified subject ID, COVID-19 status, age in years and sex. Subjects who had been exposed to COVID-19, were actively infected with it, or had recovered from it provided the deeply sampled blood TCRbeta repertoires that made up the dataset. The samples were drawn from the first 160 participants of the ongoing ImmuneRACE study and from 1,254 subjects provided by 6 global collaborators. Where available, HLA class I and class II types were taken from metadata supplied by the sample provider and were not determined by assay-based typing. The study at large found these results: Clinical and demographic metadata were provided uncurated, with the amount varying by source and participant.

The immunoSEQ Assay, a bias-controlled multiplex PCR, was used to amplify TCRbeta CDR3 regions from genomic DNA. Under the source paper's analysis protocol: The number of nucleated cells in each sample was estimated by amplification of reference gene primers within the assay. To quantify the absolute abundance of each unique TCRbeta CDR3 rearrangement, sequence reads were collapsed and filtered. For each sample, productive Simpson clonality was calculated as the square root of Simpson's diversity index across productive rearrangements. As stored in TCRdb, this immuneACCESS dataset retains in-frame rearrangements with V and J assigned. A fraction of the clones does not appear; measured against another copy, unresolved V genes explain less than half of the discrepancy, and the remainder lacks a known reason. Clone size and V and J calls were adopted from that table, with D and trimming inferred from the DNA. The sample contains over 200,000 clones, more than 85% of them found a single time. 0.7% to 0.85% of the sample belongs to the ten largest clones.

Regarding this clone: Its recognized antigen is unknown. Per-nucleotide qualities are absent, and no much larger clonotype sits a single base away.

One collaborating source in Seattle enrolled patients during active infection and followed them longitudinally through the course of disease. Collaborating institutions collected whole blood in K2EDTA tubes following their own protocols. Collaborator samples were shipped for TCRbeta analysis as frozen whole blood, isolated PBMCs, or DNA extracted from either sample type. Reading the germline V gene (reference sequence) gives CDR1 SGHNT and CDR2 YYREEE. V is trimmed back by 4 bases and J by 7 bases, and the junction contains 1 base that no gene match accounts for. The CDR3 covers 12 residues, taking in both the cysteine and the phenylalanine. Only CDR3 DNA remains: 36 bases, in frame from the first base.

This chain is built from TRBV5-4 and TRBJ2-1, with 8 bases matching TRBD1. The sequencing sample was made of peripheral blood. The receptor was derived from a man aged 60-69 years with COVID-19, enrolled during active disease. Read as DNA, the sequence is TGTGCCAGCAGCACAGGGGGGAATGAGCAGTTCTTC. Translation gives CASSTGGNEQFF.